This TCR beta chain was recovered during a study of blood T cell repertoires in COVID-19. Per the study methods: Amplified reference gene primers provided the basis for estimating nucleated cell counts. Assay used: immunoSEQ multiplex PCR; TCRdb lists only in-frame clones, some missing. That table gives V, J and clone size, and the DNA gave D and trimming. The table has 140,000 to 150,000 clones, roughly 90% seen once. Germline CDR1 is SGHNT and CDR2 is YENEEA. Unmatched junction bases numbered 2, after V lost 1 base and J lost 4 bases. CDR3 size: 15 residues. Sequences were obtained from peripheral blood. The J gene is TRBJ2-1, the V gene TRBV11-3, with 9 bases fitting TRBD2. This clonotype originated in a human donor in a cohort sampled during active COVID-19. CDR3: CASSLGLAGYNEQFF. The CDR3 region has the DNA TGTGCCAGCAGCTTAGGCCTAGCGGGATACAATGAGCAGTTCTTC.